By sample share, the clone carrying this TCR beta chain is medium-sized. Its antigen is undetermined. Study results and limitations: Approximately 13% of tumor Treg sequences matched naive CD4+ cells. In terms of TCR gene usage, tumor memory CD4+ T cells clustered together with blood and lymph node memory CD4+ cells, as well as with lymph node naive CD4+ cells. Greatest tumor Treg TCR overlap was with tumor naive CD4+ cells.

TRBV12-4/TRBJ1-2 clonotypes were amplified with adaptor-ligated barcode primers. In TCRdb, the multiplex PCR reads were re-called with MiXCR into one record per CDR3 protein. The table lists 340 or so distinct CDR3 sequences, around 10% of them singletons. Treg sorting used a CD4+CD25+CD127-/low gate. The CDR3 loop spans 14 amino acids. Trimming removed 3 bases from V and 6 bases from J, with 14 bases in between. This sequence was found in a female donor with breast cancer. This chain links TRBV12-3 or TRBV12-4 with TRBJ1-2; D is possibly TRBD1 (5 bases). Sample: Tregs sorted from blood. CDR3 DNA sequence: TGTGCCAGCAGTTTCACTCAGGGTAATCATGGCTACACCTTC. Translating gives CASSFTQGNHGYTF.